This TCR beta chain was found in a study of neurological immune-mediated disorders. cDNA synthesis was performed by 5'RACE with 10-nucleotide random UMIs. Via MiXCR, TCRdb re-called the 5' RACE reads, giving one row per CDR3 protein. This table holds about 46,000 distinct CDR3 sequences, 1.9% found once. CDR3 length: 14 residues. Germline V CDR1 and CDR2: ENHRY, SYGVKD. V was trimmed by 3 bases and J by 5 bases, leaving 13 bases between them. This clonotype was picked up a small number of times. No antigen is known for it. Study-level findings and limits: Phylogenetic grouping placed 18 of 34 multiple sclerosis patients' repertoires in one related-CDR3 cluster, a possible signature. There were no CDR3 amino acid sequences shared by expanded clones across subjects, a result suggesting private repertoires in all groups.

The chain joins TRBV10-3 to TRBJ1-2, with D uncertain. The sequence derives from a woman in her 40s with multiple sclerosis. The sequenced material came from PBMCs. The CDR3 DNA follows: TGTGCCATCAGTGACCCGATCAGTCAGTATGGCTACACCTTC. Translation gives CAISDPISQYGYTF.